The clone carrying this T cell receptor beta chain was found a few times. What it binds is unknown. The sample belongs to a study of T cells in Graves' hyperthyroidism and ophthalmopathy. In the study overall: Peripheral blood specimens were obtained at initial diagnosis, prior to any treatment. General observations from the study: Patients with ophthalmopathy were separated from those with stable hyperthyroidism by a 13 V-J model.

Looked up from germline, CDR1 is LGHNA and CDR2 is YNFKEQ. With V trimmed by 0 bases and J by 0 bases, 2 bases remained unmatched. This CDR3 comprises 17 residues. TCR beta CDR3 sequences were amplified from RNA transcripts. Initially, a first-round RT-PCR of the TCR CDR3 employed the HTBI primer set. MiXCR, applied by TCRdb to the multiplex PCR reads, yields one record per CDR3 protein. Seen here are roughly 400,000 distinct CDR3 sequences, 11% to 15% observed once, and the top ten hold around 28%. Ophthalmopathy cases scored 3 or more on the Clinical Activity Score and 4 or more on NOSPECS grade, with duration below 3 months. Researchers barred patients who had uncontrolled infection, other autoimmune disease, pregnancy or lactation.

The source of this sequence is a man aged 50 or older with Graves' ophthalmopathy. The chain carries TRBV4-2 and TRBJ2-3; 11 nucleotides agree with TRBD2. Sequenced: blood. For the CDR3, the DNA is TGTGCCAGCAGCCAAGAAACTAGCGGGAGTAGCACAGATACGCAGTATTTT. Protein sequence: CASSQETSGSSTDTQYF.